One sample yielded the 25 T cell receptor beta chains listed below, sequenced in a study of human versus mouse CDR3 diversity and MHC coevolution. Clones were read by immunoSEQ multiplex PCR, and TCRdb kept only the in-frame ones, dropping some. The sample consists of about 77,000 clones, around 92% of them appearing once. The specimen was naive CD4+ T cells from blood. The subset denotes: CD45RO-negative CD62L-positive naive CD4 T cells. The receptor source for this set is a person aged 25 to 75 in good health.

The chain employs TRBV19 and TRBJ1-6, with D perhaps matching TRBD1 (6 bases). Trimming removed 1 base at V and 8 bases at J, with 12 bases between. The length of the CDR3 is 15 residues. CDR1 LNHDA and CDR2 SQIVND come from the germline V gene (reference sequence). CDR3 sequence: CASSIGQGPDSPLHF. CDR3 nucleotide sequence: TGTGCCAGTAGTATAGGGCAGGGGCCGGATTCACCCCTCCACTTT.

CDR3 coding DNA: TGTGCCTGGATCAATACCGGACAGGGCGAATTCCCCTACGAGCAGTACTTC. Amino acids: CAWINTGQGEFPYEQYF. The chain recombines TRBV30 with TRBJ2-7, with 8 bases identical to TRBD1. CDR3 length equals 17 residues. The V segment lost 4 bases and the J segment 2 bases; nucleotides outside the gene matches: 16. Germline CDR1 is GTSNPN and CDR2 is SVGIG (reference sequence). Supplemented by reference TRBV30 and TRBJ2-7, the full variable domain reads SQTIHQWPATLVQPVGSPLSLECTVEGTSNPNLYWYRQAAGRGLQLLFYSVGIGQISSEVPQNLSASRPQDRQFILSSKKLLLSDSGFYLCAWINTGQGEFPYEQYFGPGTRLTVT.

The chain recombines TRBV30 with TRBJ1-2; TRBD1 matches 7 bases. Germline CDR1 and CDR2: GTSNPN and SVGIG (reference sequence). Losses at the gene ends were 4 bases for V and 0 bases for J; bases not matched to a gene: 2. The CDR3 has 13 residues. The CDR3 DNA reads TGTGCCTGGACCGGGACAGCTAACTATGGCTACACCTTC. Protein: CAWTGTANYGYTF.

V gene TRBV6-1 combines with J gene TRBJ1-4; 7 nucleotides agree with TRBD1. From germline, CDR1 is MNHNS and CDR2 SASEGT. The CDR3 totals 15 residues. The J segment lost 4 bases and the V segment lost 6 bases, leaving 8 bases of the junction unmatched. The CDR3 spells CASSGGQVYNEKLFF. Here the CDR3 DNA reads TGTGCCAGCAGCGGAGGACAGGTTTATAATGAAAAACTGTTTTTT.

The chain recombines TRBV13 with TRBJ1-2; no clear D gene. Trimming pared 0 bases from V and 3 bases from J, leaving 14 bases between. The CDR3 runs to 16 residues. CDR1 PRHDT and CDR2 FYEKMQ come from the germline V gene (reference sequence). In DNA, the CDR3 is TGTGCCAGCAGCTTAGGAGTTCAGATCCGCTACTATGGCTACACCTTC. Translating it yields CASSLGVQIRYYGYTF.

This clone turned up a few times. Other DNA sequences from this sample encode an identical CDR3 as well. The chain has TRBV25-1 and TRBJ1-1; 9 bases are a match to TRBD1. CDR3 size: 13 residues. CDR1 and CDR2 from the germline V gene are MGHDK and SYGVNS. Trimming at V came to 4 bases and at J to 7 bases, leaving 4 bases not matched to a gene. CDR3 bases: TGTGCCAGCAGTGCGACAGGGGGGATTGAAGCTTTCTTT. Its translation: CASSATGGIEAFF.

The rearrangement joins TRBV7-8 to TRBJ2-3; D may be TRBD1 (6 bases). Deletions cut 0 bases from V and 6 bases from J, with 16 bases between. This CDR3 has 16 amino acids. Germline values: CDR1 SGHVS, CDR2 FQNEAQ. The CDR3 protein is CASSLARDTRRDTQYF. For the CDR3, the DNA is TGTGCCAGCAGCTTAGCCCGGGACACCCGAAGGGATACGCAGTATTTT.

V and J are TRBV12-5 and TRBJ2-4; D perhaps matches TRBD1 (6 bases). The V gene's germline CDR1 is LGHNT and CDR2 FRNRAP. CDR3 length: 14 residues. With 6 bases removed from V and 5 bases from J, the gap between germline ends came to 14 bases. CDR3 sequence reads: CASGPRTVENIQYF. CDR3 sequence (DNA): TGTGCTAGTGGCCCTAGGACAGTTGAAAACATTCAGTACTTC.

The V gene is TRBV29-1, the J gene TRBJ2-3, with a weak D call TRBD2 (6 bases). With 5 bases removed from V and 0 bases from J, the gap between germline ends came to 12 bases. Germline lookup yields CDR1 SQVTM and CDR2 ANQGSEA. CDR3 length: 14 amino acids. CDR3 coding DNA: TGCAGCGTTCCCCCTAGCGCGAGCACAGATACGCAGTATTTT. This gives the protein CSVPPSASTDTQYF.

This clone showed up just a few times. This sequence joins TRBV10-3 and TRBJ2-1; D is ambiguous. Germline V gene data show CDR1 as ENHRY and CDR2 as SYGVKD. The CDR3 totals 13 residues. V dropped 3 bases and J dropped 8 bases, with 11 bases sitting between them. CDR3 loop: CAISEVLPDEQFF. CDR3 DNA: TGTGCCATCAGTGAAGTTCTTCCGGATGAGCAGTTCTTC.

The V and J genes are TRBV28 and TRBJ2-7; D not resolved. Germline values: CDR1 MDHEN, CDR2 SYDVKM. The CDR3 spans 13 residues. Between the trimmed V and J ends, which lost 3 bases and 1 base, there was a span of 7 bases. In DNA, the CDR3 is TGTGCCAGCAGTTTCGTCGGTTCCTACGAGCAGTACTTC. Encoded protein: CASSFVGSYEQYF. The full variable domain, rest sourced from reference TRBV28 and TRBJ2-7, is DVKVTQSSRYLVKRTGEKVFLECVQDMDHENMFWYRQDPGLGLRLIYFSYDVKMKEKGDIPEGYSVSREKKERFSLILESASTNQTSMYLCASSFVGSYEQYFGPGTRLTVT.

V is TRBV5-5 and J is TRBJ1-2; D gene uncertain. The CDR3 totals 17 residues. The V gene lost 4 bases and the J gene lost 7 bases, with 26 bases spanning the gap. Looked up from germline, CDR1 is SGHKS and CDR2 is YYEKEE (reference sequence). The CDR3 reads CASSGDSRGVPFRGYTF. The CDR3 bases are TGTGCCAGCAGCGGTGACTCACGCGGGGTTCCCTTTCGTGGCTACACCTTC.

The chain links TRBV5-1 to TRBJ2-5; D perhaps matches TRBD2 (6 bases). This CDR3 region has 14 residues. V was trimmed by 4 bases and J by 6 bases, leaving 16 bases between them. Looked up from germline, CDR1 is SGHRS and CDR2 is YFSETQ. The CDR3 nucleotides are TGCGCCAGCAGCCCCCGGTTGGAGGGAAAGACCCAGTACTTC. This translates into CASSPRLEGKTQYF.

V usage is TRBV6-1 and J usage is TRBJ1-1; no definite D call. This CDR3 comprises 11 residues. With 9 bases removed from V and 0 bases from J, the gap between germline ends came to 5 bases. Germline CDR1 and CDR2: MNHNS and SASEGT. In nucleotides, the CDR3 is TGTGCCAGGGAGTTGAACACTGAAGCTTTCTTT. Protein product: CARELNTEAFF.

The chain employs TRBV6-5 and TRBJ1-5, with 8 bases lining up with TRBD1. The CDR3 loop spans 13 amino acids. Germline CDR1 is MNHEY and CDR2 is SVGAGI. V lost 6 bases and J lost 4; bases outside the gene matches: 2. CDR3 residues: CASRDRANQPQHF. Here the CDR3 DNA reads TGTGCCAGCAGGGACAGGGCAAATCAGCCCCAGCATTTT.

This clone was counted a single time. This chain connects TRBV4-1 to TRBJ2-1; 7 positions agree with TRBD2. V was clipped by 4 bases and J by 6 bases; unmatched bases: 6. CDR3 length: 14 amino acids. Per the germline V gene, CDR1 is MGHRA and CDR2 is YSYEKL. For the CDR3, the DNA is TGCGCCAGCAGCCGGATAGTAGCGGGCAATGAGCAGTTCTTC. It translates to CASSRIVAGNEQFF.

The rearrangement links TRBV5-1 to TRBJ2-2; TRBD1 is a possible D gene (6 bases). V shed 0 bases and J shed 2 bases, with 8 bases lying between them. The CDR3 sequence is 15 residues long. Per germline, CDR1 SGHRS and CDR2 YFSETQ. CDR3 coding DNA: TGCGCCAGCAGCTTGGGGGGGCAAAACACCGGGGAGCTGTTTTTT. Its translation is CASSLGGQNTGELFF.

The gene calls are TRBV20-1 and TRBJ1-1; 7 bases fit TRBD1. CDR1 is DFQATT and CDR2 is SNEGSKA in the germline V gene (reference sequence). Trimming cost V 6 bases and J 8 bases; bases outside gene matches: 3. The CDR3 is 10 residues long. Here the CDR3 reads CSAEGAEAFF. In nucleotides, the CDR3 is TGCAGTGCGGAGGGGGCCGAAGCTTTCTTT.

This clone was found once. This chain uses TRBV6-5 with TRBJ1-2, with 7 bases fitting TRBD1. Per germline, CDR1 MNHEY and CDR2 SVGAGI. V lost 6 bases to trimming and J lost 4 bases; unmatched junction nucleotides: 8. The CDR3 totals 14 residues. As DNA, the CDR3 is TGTGCCAGCAGCCGACAGGGTTTCGGCTATGGCTACACCTTC. Translation gives CASSRQGFGYGYTF.

The rearrangement joins TRBV5-6 to TRBJ1-3, with a possible D match to TRBD1 (5 bases). This CDR3 has 14 residues. CDR1 and CDR2 from the germline V gene are SGHDT and YYEEEE. Trimming stripped 3 bases from V and 0 bases from J, with 7 bases between. CDR3 nucleotides: TGTGCCAGCAGCTGGGGCAGCTCTGGAAACACCATATATTTT. Its translation: CASSWGSSGNTIYF.

The chain is built from TRBV5-1 and TRBJ2-3; D ambiguous. V lost 1 base to trimming and J lost 3 bases, with 3 bases between them. The CDR3 is 12 residues long. Germline loops: CDR1 SGHRS, CDR2 YFSETQ. CDR3 in amino acids: CASSLLTDTQYF. The CDR3 coding sequence is TGCGCCAGCAGCTTGCTTACAGATACGCAGTATTTT. The whole variable domain, filled in from reference TRBV5-1 and TRBJ2-3, reads KAGVTQTPRYLIKTRGQQVTLSCSPISGHRSVSWYQQTPGQGLQFLFEYFSETQRNKGNFPGRFSGRQFSNSRSEMNVSTLELGDSALYLCASSLLTDTQYFGPGTRLTVL.

The chain combines TRBV7-3 with TRBJ2-3, with 8 bases fitting TRBD2. V lost 5 bases and J lost 0; bases outside the gene matches: 10. This CDR3 has 17 amino acids. The germline V gene encodes CDR1 SGHTA and CDR2 FQGTGA. Here the CDR3 DNA reads TGTGCCAGCAGCCCCCGTGGTAGCGGGGCTAGCACAGATACGCAGTATTTT. This encodes CASSPRGSGASTDTQYF. Drawing the rest from reference TRBV7-3 and TRBJ2-3, the complete variable domain is GAGVSQTPSNKVTEKGKYVELRCDPISGHTALYWYRQSLGQGPEFLIYFQGTGAADDSGLPNDRFFAVRPEGSVSTLKIQRTERGDSAVYLCASSPRGSGASTDTQYFGPGTRLTVL.

CDR3 region: CASSLWDRGPETQYF. The DNA for the CDR3 is TGTGCCAGCAGCTTGTGGGACAGGGGTCCCGAGACCCAGTACTTC. The chain links TRBV5-6 to TRBJ2-5, with 10 positions matching TRBD1. Trimming removed 1 base from V and 5 bases from J; junction bases left unmatched: 5. CDR1 is SGHDT and CDR2 is YYEEEE in the germline V gene. The CDR3 extends over 15 amino acids.

This rearrangement joins TRBV2 to TRBJ2-7, with D unclear. V lost 2 bases, J lost 5 bases, and 7 bases lay in between. In germline, CDR1 is SNHLY, CDR2 FYNNEI. The CDR3 totals 12 residues. CDR3 sequence (DNA): TGTGCCAGCAGTGAATTAAGCGACGAGCAGTACTTC. As protein: CASSELSDEQYF.

The rearrangement joins TRBV6-5 to TRBJ1-1, with D maybe TRBD1 (6 bases). V was shortened by 6 bases and J by 3 bases, with 14 bases between the two germline ends. CDR1 and CDR2 from the germline V gene are MNHEY and SVGAGI. This CDR3 spans 14 amino acids. CDR3 nucleotide sequence: TGTGCCAGCAGGTTGCGGCCAGGGGACACTGAAGCTTTCTTT. This codes for CASRLRPGDTEAFF.